The clone carrying this T cell receptor (beta chain) was picked up one time. V gave up 0 bases and J gave up 7 bases, with 10 bases separating them. Germline CDR1 SGHDT, CDR2 YYEEEE. The CDR3 is 14 amino acids. The assay was immunoSEQ multiplex PCR, and TCRdb's table has in-frame clones only and misses some. The data contain 56,000 or so clones, roughly 92% of them seen just once; the ten biggest clones take up under 0.85%. These data are taken from a study of T cell changes during pregnancy in multiple sclerosis. The origin of this receptor is a female donor with multiple sclerosis, enrolled in a pregnancy study. The chain links TRBV5-6 to TRBJ1-4; D remains ambiguous. Sample: CD4+ T cells from peripheral blood mononuclear cells, taken in the third trimester of pregnancy. The CDR3 DNA sequence: TGTGCCAGCAGCTTGGCGCCGGTTGGTGAAAAACTGTTTTTT. This translates into CASSLAPVGEKLFF.